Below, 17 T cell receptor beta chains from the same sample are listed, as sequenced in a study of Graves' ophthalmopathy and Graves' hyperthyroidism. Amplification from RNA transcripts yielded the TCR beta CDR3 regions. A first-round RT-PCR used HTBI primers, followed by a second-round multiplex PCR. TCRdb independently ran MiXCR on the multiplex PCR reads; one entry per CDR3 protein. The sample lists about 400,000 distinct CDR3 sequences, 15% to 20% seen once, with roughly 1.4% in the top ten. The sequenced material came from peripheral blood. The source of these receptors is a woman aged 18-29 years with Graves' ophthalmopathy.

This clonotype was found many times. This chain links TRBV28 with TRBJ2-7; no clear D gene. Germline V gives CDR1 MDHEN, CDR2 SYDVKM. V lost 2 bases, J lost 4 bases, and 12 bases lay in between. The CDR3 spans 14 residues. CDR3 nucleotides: TGTGCCAGCAGTTTACTGGCGGTCGCTTACGAGCAGTACTTC. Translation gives CASSLLAVAYEQYF.

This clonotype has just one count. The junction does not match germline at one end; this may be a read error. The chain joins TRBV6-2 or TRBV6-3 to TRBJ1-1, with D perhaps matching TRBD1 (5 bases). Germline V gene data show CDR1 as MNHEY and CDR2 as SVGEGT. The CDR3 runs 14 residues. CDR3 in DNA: TGTGCCGGCAGAGCGGGTGGGGGGATCTCCGAAGCTTTCTTT. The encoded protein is CAGRAGGGISEAFF.

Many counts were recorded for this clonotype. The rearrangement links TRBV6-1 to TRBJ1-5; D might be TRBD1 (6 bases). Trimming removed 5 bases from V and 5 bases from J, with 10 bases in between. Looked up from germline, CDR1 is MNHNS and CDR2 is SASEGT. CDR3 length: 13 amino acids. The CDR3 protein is CASSLRTDQPQHF. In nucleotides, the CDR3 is TGTGCCAGCAGTCTAAGGACAGATCAGCCCCAGCATTTT.

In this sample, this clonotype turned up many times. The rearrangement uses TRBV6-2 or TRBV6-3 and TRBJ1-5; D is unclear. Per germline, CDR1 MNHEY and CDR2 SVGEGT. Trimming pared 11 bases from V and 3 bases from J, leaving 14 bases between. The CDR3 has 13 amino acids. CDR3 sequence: CAAVGRFNQPQHF. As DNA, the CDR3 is TGTGCCGCGGTCGGGCGATTCAATCAGCCCCAGCATTTT.

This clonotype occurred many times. Here the CDR3 reads CASSLAMGSAGANVLTF. CDR3 nucleotides: TGTGCCAGCAGCTTAGCGATGGGGTCGGCTGGGGCCAACGTCCTGACTTTC. V is TRBV7-2 and J is TRBJ2-6; D is unresolved. CDR3 size: 17 residues. Germline-derived CDR1 and CDR2 are SGHTA and FQGNSA. The V gene lost 0 bases and the J gene lost 2 bases, with 11 bases spanning the gap.

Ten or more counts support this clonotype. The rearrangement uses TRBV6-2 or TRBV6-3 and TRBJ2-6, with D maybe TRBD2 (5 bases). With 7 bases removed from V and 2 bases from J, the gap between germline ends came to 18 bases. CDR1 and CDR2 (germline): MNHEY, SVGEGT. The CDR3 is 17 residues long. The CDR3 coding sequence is TGTGCCAGCACAAAGAGAGGGAGTCGACCTGGGGCCAACGTCCTGACTTTC. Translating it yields CASTKRGSRPGANVLTF.

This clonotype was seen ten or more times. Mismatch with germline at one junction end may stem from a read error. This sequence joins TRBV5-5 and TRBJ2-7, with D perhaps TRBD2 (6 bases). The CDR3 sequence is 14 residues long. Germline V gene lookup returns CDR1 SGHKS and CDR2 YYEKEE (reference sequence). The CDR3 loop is CASNLGLFSYEQYF. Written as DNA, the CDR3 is TGTGCCAGCAACTTGGGACTTTTCTCCTACGAGCAGTACTTC.

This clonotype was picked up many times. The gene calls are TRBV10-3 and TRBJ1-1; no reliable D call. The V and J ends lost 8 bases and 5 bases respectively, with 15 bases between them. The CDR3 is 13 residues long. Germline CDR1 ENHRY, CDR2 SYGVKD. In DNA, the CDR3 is TGTGCCATCTTTGAGGACCCCAGAACTGAAGCTTTCTTT. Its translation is CAIFEDPRTEAFF.

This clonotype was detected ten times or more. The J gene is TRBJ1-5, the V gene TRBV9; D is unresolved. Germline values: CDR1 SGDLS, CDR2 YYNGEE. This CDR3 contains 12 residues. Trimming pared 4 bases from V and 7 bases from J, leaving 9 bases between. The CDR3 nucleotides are TGTGCCAGCAGCCTGACTTGGCAGCCCCAGCATTTT. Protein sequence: CASSLTWQPQHF.

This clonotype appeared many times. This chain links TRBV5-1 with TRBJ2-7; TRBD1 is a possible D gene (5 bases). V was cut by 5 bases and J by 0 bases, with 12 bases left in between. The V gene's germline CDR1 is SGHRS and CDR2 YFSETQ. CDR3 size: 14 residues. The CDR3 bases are TGCGCCAGCAGGGGGCTGGGCCCCTCCTACGAGCAGTACTTC. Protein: CASRGLGPSYEQYF.

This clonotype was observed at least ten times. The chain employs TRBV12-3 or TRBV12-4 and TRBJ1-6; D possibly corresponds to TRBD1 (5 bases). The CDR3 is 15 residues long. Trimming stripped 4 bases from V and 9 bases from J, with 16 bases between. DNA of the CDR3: TGTGCCAGCAGTTCGGGGGGGGGGGGTCTTTCACCCCTCCACTTT. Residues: CASSSGGGGLSPLHF.

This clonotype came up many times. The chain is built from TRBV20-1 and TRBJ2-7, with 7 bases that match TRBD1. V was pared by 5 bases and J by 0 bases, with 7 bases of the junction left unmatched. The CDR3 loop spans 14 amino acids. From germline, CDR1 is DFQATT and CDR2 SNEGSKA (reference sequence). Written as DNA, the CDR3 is TGCAGTGCTGTGGACAGGATGACCTCCTACGAGCAGTACTTC. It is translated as CSAVDRMTSYEQYF.

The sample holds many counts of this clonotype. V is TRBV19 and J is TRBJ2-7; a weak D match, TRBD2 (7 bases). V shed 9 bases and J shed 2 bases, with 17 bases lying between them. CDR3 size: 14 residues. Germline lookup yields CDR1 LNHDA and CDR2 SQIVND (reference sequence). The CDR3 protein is CASRGGGQTYEQYF. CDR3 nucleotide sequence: TGTGCCAGCCGAGGGGGAGGGCAGACCTACGAGCAGTACTTC.

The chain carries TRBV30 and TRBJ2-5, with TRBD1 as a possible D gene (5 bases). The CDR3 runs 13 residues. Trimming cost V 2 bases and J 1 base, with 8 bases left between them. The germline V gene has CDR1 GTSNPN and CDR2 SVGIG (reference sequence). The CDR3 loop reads CAWSQGFQETQYF. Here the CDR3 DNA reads TGTGCCTGGAGTCAGGGCTTCCAAGAGACCCAGTACTTC.

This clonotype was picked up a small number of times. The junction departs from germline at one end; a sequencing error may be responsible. CDR3 nucleotides: TGCGCCGGCAGCGCCCGCCCGCAGGGGAGGAACGAGCAGTACTTC. It codes for CAGSARPQGRNEQYF. The genes are TRBV5-1 and TRBJ2-7; D is tentatively TRBD1 or TRBD2 (6 bases each). The length of the CDR3 is 15 residues. Per the germline V gene, CDR1 is SGHRS and CDR2 is YFSETQ.

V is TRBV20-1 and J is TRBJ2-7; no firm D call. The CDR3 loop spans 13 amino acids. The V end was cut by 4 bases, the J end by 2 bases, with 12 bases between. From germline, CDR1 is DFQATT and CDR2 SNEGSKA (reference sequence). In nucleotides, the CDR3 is TGCAGTGCTATTTCCGGAGCCCCCTACGAGCAGTACTTC. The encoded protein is CSAISGAPYEQYF.

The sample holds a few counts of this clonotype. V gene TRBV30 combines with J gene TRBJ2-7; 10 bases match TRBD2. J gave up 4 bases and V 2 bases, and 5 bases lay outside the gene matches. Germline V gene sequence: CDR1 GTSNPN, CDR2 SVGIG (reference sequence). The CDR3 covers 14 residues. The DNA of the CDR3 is TGTGCCTGGAGTCCTAGCGGGAGTTGGTACGAGCAGTACTTC. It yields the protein CAWSPSGSWYEQYF.